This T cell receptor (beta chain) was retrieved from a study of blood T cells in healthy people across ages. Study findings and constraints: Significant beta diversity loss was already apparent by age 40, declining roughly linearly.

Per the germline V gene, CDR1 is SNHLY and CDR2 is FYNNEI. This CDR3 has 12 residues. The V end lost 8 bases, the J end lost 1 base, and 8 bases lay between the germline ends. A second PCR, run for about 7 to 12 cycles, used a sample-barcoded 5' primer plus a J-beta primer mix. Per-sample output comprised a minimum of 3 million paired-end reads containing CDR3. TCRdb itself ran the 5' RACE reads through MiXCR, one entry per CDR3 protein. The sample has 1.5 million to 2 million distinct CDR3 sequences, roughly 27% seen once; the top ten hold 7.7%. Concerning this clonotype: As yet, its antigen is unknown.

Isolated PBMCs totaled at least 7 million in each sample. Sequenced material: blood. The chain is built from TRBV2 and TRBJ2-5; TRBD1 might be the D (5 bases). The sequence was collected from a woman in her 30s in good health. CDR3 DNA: TGTGCCAGCGGGGCAGGCCAAGAGACCCAGTACTTC. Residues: CASGAGQETQYF.